The source of this T cell receptor (beta chain) is a study of blood T cell repertoires in COVID-19. Study context: Donors in the United States, Italy and Spain gave samples during acute or convalescent COVID-19. PBMCs, B-cell-depleted T cells, or T cells provided the cDNA or gDNA that made up the material.

Sequencing used immunoSEQ multiplex PCR; TCRdb keeps in-frame clones, though not all of them. This table has roughly 150,000 clones, 80% to 90% appearing once. The CDR3 has 13 residues. Trimming pared 5 bases from V and 3 bases from J, leaving 10 bases between. Germline V gene sequence: CDR1 MNHEY, CDR2 SVGEGT. Patients at the Seattle site were enrolled during active infection and followed longitudinally. J is TRBJ1-1 and V is TRBV6-2 or TRBV6-3, with unresolved D. The clonotype was recovered from a woman aged 70-85 years with COVID-19, enrolled during active disease. Sequencing was carried out using peripheral blood. The CDR3 sequence: CASSLGVHTEAFF. In nucleotides, the CDR3 is TGTGCCAGCAGTCTCGGGGTACACACTGAAGCTTTCTTT.